This passage covers 4 T cell receptor beta chains from one sample sequenced in a study of T cells in Graves' hyperthyroidism and ophthalmopathy (dated by TCRdb to about 2019). Library preparation was by multiplex PCR. Sequencing instrument: Illumina HiSeq 2000. TCR beta CDR3 regions were amplified from RNA transcripts. The TCR CDR3 was subjected to a first round of RT-PCR using the HTBI primer set and the Qiagen OneStep RT-PCR kit. TCRdb handled the public reads itself, with Q25 trimming in fastp and clone calling in MiXCR, and kept productive beta chains. All rows with the same CDR3 protein become a single entry with the most common DNA and genes. Recorded for this sample are approximately 200,000 distinct CDR3 sequences; around 18% of them occurred a single time. The ten largest clones capture around 47% of the sample. The sequenced material came from blood. The receptors come from a man aged 35 to 55 with Graves' hyperthyroidism.

In regard to this clonotype: This could be a read error, since a much larger clone is one nucleotide away. The chain joins TRBV14 to TRBJ1-1, with unresolved D. Germline V CDR1 and CDR2: SGHDN, FVKESK. The CDR3 extends over 13 amino acids. The CDR3 bases are TGTGCCTGCAGCCAACTCGAGGGTGCTCGAGCTTTCTTT. Translated: CACSQLEGARAFF.

The CDR3 reads CASRSLGLAGEETQYF. The CDR3 DNA is TGTGCCAGCCGGTCCTTGGGGCTAGCGGGAGAAGAGACCCAGTACTTC. This sequence joins TRBV7-3 and TRBJ2-5; 10 bases fit TRBD2. J lost 3 bases, V lost 8 bases, and 12 bases had no gene match. This CDR3 spans 16 amino acids. Germline values: CDR1 SGHTA, CDR2 FQGTGA.

Many counts were recorded for this clonotype. The rearrangement links TRBV7-9 to TRBJ2-3, with 15 bases identical to TRBD2. Germline values: CDR1 SEHNR, CDR2 FQNEAQ (reference sequence). The CDR3 contains 15 residues. With V trimmed by 5 bases and J by 6 bases, 3 bases remained unmatched. For the CDR3, the DNA is TGTGCCAGCAGCGGACTAGCGGGGGGGAGCGATACGCAGTATTTT. It specifies CASSGLAGGSDTQYF.

A remark on this clonotype: A much larger clone is a single base away; this may be a read error. This chain uses TRBV28 with TRBJ1-2; a weak D match, TRBD1 (6 bases). Germline assignment: CDR1 MDHEN and CDR2 SYDVKM. The V and J ends lost 9 bases and 5 bases respectively, with 10 bases between them. The CDR3 consists of 11 residues. The CDR3 is CARNREYGYTF. The CDR3 DNA reads as TGTGCCAGGAACAGGGAGTATGGCTACACCTTC.